This T cell receptor beta chain was sequenced during a study of monozygotic twins with inflammatory bowel disease (dated by TCRdb to the late 2010s). The study in broad terms: In total, roughly 28 monozygotic twin pairs made up the full study: 19 Danish pairs, all IBD-discordant, plus nine German pairs, of which four were IBD-concordant and five were IBD-discordant. The search for disease-associated traits relied mainly on comparing IBD patients with their genetically identical healthy co-twins within discordant pairs. Each individual had, on average, about 151 000 unique TCRalpha sequences and 181 000 unique TCRbeta sequences available for analysis.

On this clonotype: The target of this receptor is not known.

Receptor amplification or capture employed 5' RACE. Preparation of each TCR library used around 3,500 ng of total RNA. For each sample, cDNA synthesis with SMARTScribe reverse transcriptase was split into eight separate reactions. During cDNA synthesis, template switching introduced unique molecular identifiers that contained a 6-nucleotide sample barcode. Amplification of TCRalpha and TCRbeta cDNA involved two nested PCRs of 16 and 9 cycles, and each PCR was followed by bead purification. Before amplification, the cDNA was both treated with uracil DNA-glycosylase and purified with the QIAquick PCR purification kit. In the second PCR, Illumina TruSeq-compatible adapters and sample-specific barcodes were added. Library quality and concentration were checked on TapeStation and Qubit, and libraries were pooled at 5 ng each. Pooled libraries were sequenced on an Illumina HiSeq2500 single-index Rapid Run with 2 x 100 bp reads and custom sequencing primers. The published analysis was carried out like this. MiGEC version 1.2.6 was used for UMI-based consensus assembly, which corrected PCR and sequencing errors. MiXCR version 2.1.1 was used to carry out V(D)J alignment, clonotype assembly and CDR3 extraction. To normalise gene usage, clonotype sharing and MAIT/NKT TCR abundance, the top 1000, 10 000 and 20 000 clonotypes in each sample were analysed. Diversity was computed as the inverse Simpson index with the vegan R package after downsampling to 27 000 UMIs. Statistical testing used paired Mann-Whitney U tests on the discordant twin pairs and applied Benjamini-Hochberg correction for multiple testing. TCRdb reprocessed the reads; each CDR3 protein sequence makes one entry, and DNA is unavailable. Clone size and V and J calls follow TCRdb, not the original study. This sample's listing comprises 300,000 to 400,000 distinct CDR3 sequences. 2.5% to 3% of the sample lies in the top ten.

As encoded in the germline V gene, CDR1 is SGHTA while CDR2 is FQGNSA. The CDR3 measures 15 amino acids from cysteine to phenylalanine. The DNA is unrecorded. Points the paper makes about the study in general: IBD patients had lower TCRbeta repertoire diversity, measured by the inverse Simpson index, than their healthy co-twins. Compared with healthy twins, IBD patients shared fewer clonotypes with other individuals, and the difference was most pronounced in patients with signs of disease activity. Distinction between different T cell subtypes could not be achieved in the analysis. The results gave no support for a single strong signal or clonotype linked to IBD. Because patients were on differing immunosuppressive treatments, the repertoires may have picked up extra background noise and inter-individual variability. No difference in repertoire similarity was observed between concordant and discordant twins, possibly owing to limited statistical power.

From each donor, a roughly 2.6 ml peripheral blood sample was collected into PAXgene tubes and stored at -80 degrees C. Without any T cell sorting, total RNA was extracted from whole blood using the PAXgene blood miRNA kit on an automated QIAcube. Peripheral blood from monozygotic twin pairs who were concordant or discordant for inflammatory bowel disease underwent deep TCRalpha and TCRbeta repertoire profiling using unique molecular barcoding. For every twin pair, smoking habits were documented, and each individual was categorised as a current, former or never smoker. The rearranged segments are TRBV7-2 and TRBJ2-3; TCRdb returns TRBD1, unconfirmable since there is no DNA. The source of this sequence is a human donor with ulcerative colitis or Crohn's disease, or a healthy co-twin of an affected twin (not recorded which). Specimen: blood. The CDR3 reads as follows: CASRQGRGAVDTQYF.